This T cell receptor beta chain was sequenced in a study of blood T cell repertoires in COVID-19. Study-wide context: The United States, Italy and Spain provided the acute and convalescent COVID-19 samples. In each case, the material was cDNA or gDNA derived from T cells, B-cell-depleted T cells, or PBMCs.

Participant age was roughly 18 to 89 years, and participants resided in roughly 24 US areas. In Cohort 3, a recovered donor had either two negative PCRs, clearance, or symptom resolution. The length of the CDR3 is 13 residues. V lost 0 bases to trimming and J lost 4 bases, with 9 bases between them. CDR1 is GTSNPN and CDR2 is SVGIG in the germline V gene (reference sequence). Method: immunoSEQ multiplex PCR; TCRdb's copy keeps in-frame clones and lacks some. The repertoire holds fewer than 350,000 clones, with around 88% as singletons. The sequencing input was PBMCs or T cells enriched from blood (not recorded which). The clonotype was recovered from a woman between 40 and 50 years old who had recovered from COVID-19. This chain connects TRBV30 to TRBJ1-2; D is undetermined. The CDR3, as DNA: TGTGCCTGGAGTGTAGGCCTAGGCTATGGCTACACCTTC. Its translation: CAWSVGLGYGYTF. The variable domain in full, completed from reference TRBV30 and TRBJ1-2, reads SQTIHQWPATLVQPVGSPLSLECTVEGTSNPNLYWYRQAAGRGLQLLFYSVGIGQISSEVPQNLSASRPQDRQFILSSKKLLLSDSGFYLCAWSVGLGYGYTFGSGTRLTVV.